The 8 T cell receptor beta chains in this list originate from one sample, sequenced in a study of T cells in Graves' hyperthyroidism and ophthalmopathy. The investigators amplified TCR beta CDR3 regions from RNA transcripts. Researchers ran a first-round RT-PCR on the TCR CDR3 using the HTBI primer set. One entry per CDR3 protein results from TCRdb running MiXCR on the multiplex PCR reads. The table lists hundreds of thousands of distinct CDR3 sequences, roughly 15% of them singletons. Sequences were obtained from blood. These receptor sequences come from a young woman with Graves' hyperthyroidism.

The rearrangement links TRBV15 to TRBJ1-5; unclear D gene. Germline-derived CDR1 and CDR2 are LNHNV and YYDKDF (reference sequence). The CDR3 covers 14 residues. Trimming cost V 5 bases and J 2 bases, with 10 bases left between them. This chain's CDR3 is CATSRGLGNQPQHF. The CDR3 nucleotides are TGTGCCACCAGCCGAGGGCTTGGCAATCAGCCCCAGCATTTT.

The genes are TRBV6-1 and TRBJ1-5; 10 nucleotides align to TRBD1. CDR3 length equals 17 residues. The germline V gene encodes CDR1 MNHNS and CDR2 SASEGT. The V segment lost 5 bases and the J segment 2 bases; nucleotides outside the gene matches: 9. The CDR3 loop is CASSTRDRGSGNQPQHF. In DNA, the CDR3 is TGTGCCAGCAGTACCCGGGACAGGGGAAGTGGCAATCAGCCCCAGCATTTT.

V usage is TRBV5-8 and J usage is TRBJ1-5; no firm D call. The CDR3 extends over 15 amino acids. Deletions cut 0 bases from V and 0 bases from J, with 7 bases between. Germline V gene data show CDR1 as SGHTS and CDR2 as YDEGEE. The CDR3: CASSLGTLSNQPQHF. The CDR3 bases are TGTGCCAGCAGCTTGGGTACACTTAGCAATCAGCCCCAGCATTTT.

This clonotype was seen a few times. The chain recombines TRBV20-1 with TRBJ1-5; D is ambiguous. This CDR3 contains 12 residues. Germline V gene lookup returns CDR1 DFQATT and CDR2 SNEGSKA (reference sequence). V lost 5 bases to trimming and J lost 2 bases, with 7 bases between them. The CDR3 DNA reads as TGCAGTGCTCTCGGAGGCAATCAGCCCCAGCATTTT. Its translation: CSALGGNQPQHF.

About this clonotype itself: A much more abundant neighbour one base away suggests this may be a read error. The chain uses TRBV20-1 and TRBJ1-1; D ambiguous. The CDR3 is 13 residues long. The V gene's germline CDR1 is DFQATT and CDR2 SNEGSKA (reference sequence). Trimming left V 6 bases short and J 6 bases short, with 17 bases between. The CDR3 loop reads CSASFRRRPEAFF. CDR3 nucleotides: TGCAGTGCGAGCTTTAGGAGGCGTCCTGAAGCTTTCTTT.

Only a few counts were recorded for this clonotype. CDR3 residues: CASSRRGERPYNEQFF. In nucleotides, the CDR3 is TGTGCCAGCAGCCGACGAGGCGAGCGCCCCTACAATGAGCAGTTCTTC. The chain carries TRBV13 and TRBJ2-1; D not certain. V shed 5 bases and J shed 2 bases, with 16 bases lying between them. The CDR3 runs 16 residues. Looked up from germline, CDR1 is PRHDT and CDR2 is FYEKMQ (reference sequence). Using reference TRBV13 and TRBJ2-1 for the parts outside the CDR3, the full variable domain is AAGVIQSPRHLIKEKRETATLKCYPIPRHDTVYWYQQGPGQDPQFLISFYEKMQSDKGSIPDRFSAQQFSDYHSELNMSSLELGDSALYFCASSRRGERPYNEQFFGPGTRLTVL.

The rearrangement links TRBV11-3 to TRBJ2-2; no reliable D call. CDR1 is SGHNT and CDR2 is YENEEA in the germline V gene. The V end lost 4 bases, the J end lost 6 bases, and 9 bases lay between the germline ends. This CDR3 region has 13 residues. The CDR3 here is CASSSYEAGELFF. CDR3 bases: TGTGCCAGCAGCTCCTATGAGGCCGGGGAGCTGTTTTTT.

This clonotype was recorded at least ten times. This chain links TRBV28 with TRBJ2-1, with TRBD2 matching 10 bases. The CDR3 loop spans 16 amino acids. Per germline, CDR1 MDHEN and CDR2 SYDVKM. After removal of 6 bases from V and 4 bases from J, the junction contained 9 bases not matched to a gene. The CDR3 DNA reads TGTGCCAGCAGCTCTCTAGCGGGAGTTTGGTACAATGAGCAGTTCTTC. The encoded protein is CASSSLAGVWYNEQFF.